A selection of T cell receptor beta chains follows, all from one sample in a study of OX40 agonist ivuxolimab in advanced cancers. Assay: immunoSEQ multiplex PCR; the TCRdb copy retains only in-frame clones and omits some. The repertoire holds around 71,000 clones, with around 78% as singletons. The material was CD4+ or CD8+ T cells sorted from blood, obtained in a trial of the OX40 agonist ivuxolimab. The receptors shown here come from an adult with an advanced solid tumor such as melanoma, head and neck, liver or kidney cancer. CDR3s leave out the opening cysteine and the closing phenylalanine or tryptophan. A D gene is named only where the DNA matches it firmly.

NA,TRBV6-7,TRBJ2-2,ASSYYRTNTGELF
TRBD1,TRBV7-9,TRBJ1-4,ASSSTGGYEKLF
TRBD2,TRBV9,TRBJ2-7,ASSVGLAGVEQY
NA,TRBV10-3,TRBJ2-1,AISESRESEQF
NA,TRBV28,TRBJ1-2,ASSRGGGLYGYT
TRBD1,TRBV7-2,TRBJ1-2,ASSEGTAYGYT
TRBD1,TRBV6-5,TRBJ1-2,ASSPDRENYGYT
NA,TRBV10-1,TRBJ2-2,ASSESQQLVTGELF
NA,TRBV7-6,TRBJ2-1,ASSRNSGLNNEQF
NA,TRBV6-5,TRBJ1-5,ASSYATVNQPQH
NA,TRBV9,TRBJ1-2,ASSDRDPVDYGYT
TRBD2,TRBV7-2,TRBJ2-7,ASHWGGDSYEQY
NA,TRBV15,TRBJ1-6,ATSDSPSPLH
NA,TRBV7-9,TRBJ2-1,ASSLGASDYNEQF
TRBD2,TRBV5-1,TRBJ2-1,ASSLGGRADNEQF
TRBD1,TRBV7-2,TRBJ2-7,ASSNRDRTIYEQY
NA,TRBV14,TRBJ1-3,ASSQVRGGAGGNTIY
TRBD1,TRBV19,TRBJ1-5,ASKDRGNQPQH
NA,TRBV18,TRBJ2-3,ASSPFTTDTQY
NA,TRBV19,TRBJ2-5,ASSIETGVETQY
TRBD1,TRBV5-1,TRBJ2-5,ASSLGYGQGAETQY
NA,TRBV29-1,TRBJ1-1,SATSYPDTEAF
TRBD1,TRBV11-2,TRBJ1-1,ASSLQTGAKAEAF
NA,TRBV9,TRBJ1-5,ASSAIRQGRNQPQH
TRBD2,TRBV2,TRBJ2-3,ASSTSGRETSTDTQY
TRBD1,TRBV11-2,TRBJ1-2,ASSATGGEYGYT
NA,TRBV15,TRBJ2-7,ATSRAQVSSYEQY
NA,TRBV10-3,TRBJ1-1,AISESNRVEVKDTEAF
NA,TRBV7-9,TRBJ1-1,ASSPQGITEAF
NA,TRBV6-6,TRBJ2-7,ASSYTTGSYEQY